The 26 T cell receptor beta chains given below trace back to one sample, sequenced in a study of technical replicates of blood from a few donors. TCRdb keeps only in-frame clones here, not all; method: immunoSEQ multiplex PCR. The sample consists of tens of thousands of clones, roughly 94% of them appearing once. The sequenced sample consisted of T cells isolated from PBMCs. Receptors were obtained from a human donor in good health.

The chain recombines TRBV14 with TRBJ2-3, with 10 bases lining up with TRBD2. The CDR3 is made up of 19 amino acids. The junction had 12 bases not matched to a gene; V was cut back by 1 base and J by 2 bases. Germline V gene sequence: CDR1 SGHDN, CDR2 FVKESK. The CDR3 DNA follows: TGTGCCAGCAGCCAAGCCTCTTGGGCTAGCGGGAGAACCACAGATACGCAGTATTTT. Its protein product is CASSQASWASGRTTDTQYF.

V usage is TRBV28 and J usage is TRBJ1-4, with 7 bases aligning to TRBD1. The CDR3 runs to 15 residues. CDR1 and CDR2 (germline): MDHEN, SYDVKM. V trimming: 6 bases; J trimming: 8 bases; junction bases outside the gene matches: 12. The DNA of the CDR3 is TGTGCCAGCAGAGGGGGCGGAGTAATACACGAAAAACTGTTTTTT. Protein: CASRGGGVIHEKLFF.

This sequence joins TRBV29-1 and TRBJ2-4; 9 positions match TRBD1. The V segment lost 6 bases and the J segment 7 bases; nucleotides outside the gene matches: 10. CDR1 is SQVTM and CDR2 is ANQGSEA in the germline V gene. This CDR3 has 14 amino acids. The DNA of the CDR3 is TGCAGCGTAGGGCTATTTGGACAGGGGAACATTCAGTACTTC. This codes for CSVGLFGQGNIQYF.

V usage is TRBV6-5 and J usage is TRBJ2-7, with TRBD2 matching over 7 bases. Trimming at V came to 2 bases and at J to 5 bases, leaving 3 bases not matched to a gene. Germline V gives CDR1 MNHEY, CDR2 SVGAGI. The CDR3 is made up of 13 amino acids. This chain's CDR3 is CASSYLGLDEQYF. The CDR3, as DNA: TGTGCCAGCAGTTACCTAGGACTAGACGAGCAGTACTTC.

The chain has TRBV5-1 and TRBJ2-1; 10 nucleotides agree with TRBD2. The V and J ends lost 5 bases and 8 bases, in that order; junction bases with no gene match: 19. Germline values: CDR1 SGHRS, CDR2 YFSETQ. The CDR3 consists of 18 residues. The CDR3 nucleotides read TGCGCCAGCAGTTCCCAACTGAGCGGGAGGGCCCTCGGGGATGAGCAGTTCTTC. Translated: CASSSQLSGRALGDEQFF.

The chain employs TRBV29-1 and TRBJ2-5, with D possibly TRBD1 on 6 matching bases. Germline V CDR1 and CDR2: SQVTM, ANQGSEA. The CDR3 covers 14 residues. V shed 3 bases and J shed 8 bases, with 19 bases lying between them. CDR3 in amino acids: CSVEDSRVVGTQYF. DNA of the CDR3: TGCAGCGTTGAGGACAGCCGGGTGGTCGGAACCCAGTACTTC.

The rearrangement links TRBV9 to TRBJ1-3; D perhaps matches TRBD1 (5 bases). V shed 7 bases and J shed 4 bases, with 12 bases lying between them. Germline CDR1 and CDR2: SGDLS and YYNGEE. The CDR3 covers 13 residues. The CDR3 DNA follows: TGTGCCAGCTCCGACAGTGGAGGAAACACCATATATTTT. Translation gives CASSDSGGNTIYF.

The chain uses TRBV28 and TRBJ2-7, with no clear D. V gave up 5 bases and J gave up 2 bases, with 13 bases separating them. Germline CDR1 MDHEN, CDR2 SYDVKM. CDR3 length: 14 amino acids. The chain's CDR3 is CASSQADKAYEQYF. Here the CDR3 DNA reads TGTGCCAGCAGTCAGGCCGATAAAGCCTACGAGCAGTACTTC.

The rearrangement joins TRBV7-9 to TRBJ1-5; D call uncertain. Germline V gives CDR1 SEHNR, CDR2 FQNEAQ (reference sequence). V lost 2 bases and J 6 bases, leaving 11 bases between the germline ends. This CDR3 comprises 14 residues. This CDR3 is CASSLFPGGQPQHF. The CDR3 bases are TGTGCCAGCAGCTTATTCCCGGGAGGTCAGCCCCAGCATTTT.

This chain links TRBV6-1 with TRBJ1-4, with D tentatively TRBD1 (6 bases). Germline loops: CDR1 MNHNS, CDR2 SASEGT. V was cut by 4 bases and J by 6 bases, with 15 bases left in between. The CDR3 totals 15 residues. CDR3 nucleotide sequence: TGTGCCAGCAGTGGTAGGGACACTGGCTATGAAAAACTGTTTTTT. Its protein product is CASSGRDTGYEKLFF.

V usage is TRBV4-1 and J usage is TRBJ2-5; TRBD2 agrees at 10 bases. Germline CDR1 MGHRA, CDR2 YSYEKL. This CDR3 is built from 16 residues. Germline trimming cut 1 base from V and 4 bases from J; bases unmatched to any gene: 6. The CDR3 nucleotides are TGCGCCAGCAGCCAAGGGCCAGCGGGGGGGCCAGAGACCCAGTACTTC. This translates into CASSQGPAGGPETQYF.

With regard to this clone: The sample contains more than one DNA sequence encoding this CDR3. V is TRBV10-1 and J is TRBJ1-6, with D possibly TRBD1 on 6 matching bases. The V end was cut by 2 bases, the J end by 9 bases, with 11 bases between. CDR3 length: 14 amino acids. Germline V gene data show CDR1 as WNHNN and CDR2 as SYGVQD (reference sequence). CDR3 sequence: CASSESQGSSPLHF. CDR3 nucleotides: TGCGCCAGCAGTGAGAGTCAGGGGAGTTCACCCCTCCACTTT.

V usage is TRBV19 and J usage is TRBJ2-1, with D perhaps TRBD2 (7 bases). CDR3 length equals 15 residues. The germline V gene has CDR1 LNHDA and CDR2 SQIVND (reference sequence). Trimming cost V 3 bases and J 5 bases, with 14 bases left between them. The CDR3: CASSILAGANNEQFF. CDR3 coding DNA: TGTGCCAGTAGTATCTTGGCGGGGGCCAACAATGAGCAGTTCTTC. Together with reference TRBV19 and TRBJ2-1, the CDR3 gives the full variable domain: DGGITQSPKYLFRKEGQNVTLSCEQNLNHDAMYWYRQDPGQGLRLIYYSQIVNDFQKGDIAEGYSVSREKKESFPLTVTSAQKNPTAFYLCASSILAGANNEQFFGPGTRLTVL.

The chain's CDR3 is CASSLGPPGVQVYEQYF. CDR3 in DNA: TGCGCCAGCAGCTTAGGGCCGCCGGGGGTTCAAGTCTACGAGCAGTACTTC. The genes are TRBV5-1 and TRBJ2-7; TRBD2 might be the D (6 bases). Germline V gene lookup returns CDR1 SGHRS and CDR2 YFSETQ. There are 17 residues in the CDR3. Trimming cost V 2 bases and J 3 bases, with 21 bases left between them.

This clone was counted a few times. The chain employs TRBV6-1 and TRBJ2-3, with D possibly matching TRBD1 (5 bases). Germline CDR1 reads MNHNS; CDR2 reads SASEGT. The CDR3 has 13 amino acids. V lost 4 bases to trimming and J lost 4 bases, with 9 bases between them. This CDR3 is CASSGGSPDTQYF. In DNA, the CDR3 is TGTGCCAGCAGTGGGGGCAGCCCAGATACGCAGTATTTT.

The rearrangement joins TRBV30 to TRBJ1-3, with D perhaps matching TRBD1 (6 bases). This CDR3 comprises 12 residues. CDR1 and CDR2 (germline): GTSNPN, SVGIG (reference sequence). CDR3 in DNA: TGTGCTTGCGCCGACAGGGGAAACACCATATATTTT. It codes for CACADRGNTIYF.

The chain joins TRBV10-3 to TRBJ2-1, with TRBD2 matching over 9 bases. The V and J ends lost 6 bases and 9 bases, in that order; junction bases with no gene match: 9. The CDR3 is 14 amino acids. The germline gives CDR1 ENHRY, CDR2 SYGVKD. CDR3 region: CAIRLAGESAEQFF. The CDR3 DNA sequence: TGTGCCATCAGGTTAGCGGGAGAAAGCGCTGAGCAGTTCTTC.

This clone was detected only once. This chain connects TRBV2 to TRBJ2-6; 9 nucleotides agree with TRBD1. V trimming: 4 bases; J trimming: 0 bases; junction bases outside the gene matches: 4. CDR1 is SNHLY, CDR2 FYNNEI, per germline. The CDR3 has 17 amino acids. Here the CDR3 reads CASSGGTGSSGANVLTF. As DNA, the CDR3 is TGTGCCAGCAGTGGAGGGACAGGGAGCTCTGGGGCCAACGTCCTGACTTTC.

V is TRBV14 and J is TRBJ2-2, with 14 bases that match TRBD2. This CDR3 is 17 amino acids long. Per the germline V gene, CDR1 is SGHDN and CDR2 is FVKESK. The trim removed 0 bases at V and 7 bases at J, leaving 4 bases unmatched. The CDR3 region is CASSQDGTSGRHGELFF. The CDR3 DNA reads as TGTGCCAGCAGCCAAGATGGGACTAGCGGGAGACACGGGGAGCTGTTTTTT.

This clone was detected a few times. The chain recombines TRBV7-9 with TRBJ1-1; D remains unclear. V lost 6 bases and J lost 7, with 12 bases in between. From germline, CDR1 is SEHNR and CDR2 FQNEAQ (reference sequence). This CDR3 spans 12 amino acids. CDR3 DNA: TGTGCCAGCAGACCGAGCGAGGATGAAGCTTTCTTT. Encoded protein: CASRPSEDEAFF.

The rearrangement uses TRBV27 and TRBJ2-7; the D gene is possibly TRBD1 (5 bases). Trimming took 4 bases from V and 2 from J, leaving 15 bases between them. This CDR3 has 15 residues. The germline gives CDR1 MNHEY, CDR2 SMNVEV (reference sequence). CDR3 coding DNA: TGTGCCAGCAGTTCGCCCCTCCGACAGCCCTACGAGCAGTACTTC. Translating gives CASSSPLRQPYEQYF.

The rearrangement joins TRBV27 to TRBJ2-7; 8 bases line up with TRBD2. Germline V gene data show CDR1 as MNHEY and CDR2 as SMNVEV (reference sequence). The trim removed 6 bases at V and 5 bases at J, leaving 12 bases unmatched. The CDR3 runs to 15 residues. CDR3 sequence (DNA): TGTGCCAGCAGGTCCGCGGGGGGCCTCCCCGACGAGCAGTACTTC. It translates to CASRSAGGLPDEQYF.

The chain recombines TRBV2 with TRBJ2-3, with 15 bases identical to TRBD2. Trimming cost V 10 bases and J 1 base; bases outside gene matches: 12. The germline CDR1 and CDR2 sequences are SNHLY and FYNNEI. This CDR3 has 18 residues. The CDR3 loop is CAISQGLAGGPGTDTQYF. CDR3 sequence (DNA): TGTGCCATCTCACAAGGACTAGCGGGGGGGCCGGGCACAGATACGCAGTATTTT.

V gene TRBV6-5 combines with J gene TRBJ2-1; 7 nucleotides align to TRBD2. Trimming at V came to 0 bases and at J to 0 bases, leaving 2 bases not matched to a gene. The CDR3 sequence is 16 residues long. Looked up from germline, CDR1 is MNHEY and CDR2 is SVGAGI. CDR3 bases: TGTGCCAGCAGTTACTCCCCGGGGGGCTCCTACAATGAGCAGTTCTTC. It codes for CASSYSPGGSYNEQFF.

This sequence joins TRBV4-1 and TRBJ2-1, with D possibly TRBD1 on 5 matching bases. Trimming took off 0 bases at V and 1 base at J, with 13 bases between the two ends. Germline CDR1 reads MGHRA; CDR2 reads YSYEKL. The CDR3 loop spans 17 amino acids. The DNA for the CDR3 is TGCGCCAGCAGCCAAGATGGGCAGGGTAGATCCTACAATGAGCAGTTCTTC. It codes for CASSQDGQGRSYNEQFF.

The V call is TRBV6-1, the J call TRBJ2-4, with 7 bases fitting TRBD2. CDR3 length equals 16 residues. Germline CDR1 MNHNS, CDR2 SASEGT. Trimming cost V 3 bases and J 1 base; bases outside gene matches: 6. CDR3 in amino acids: CASSDTEGGAKNIQYF. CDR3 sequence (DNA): TGTGCCAGCAGTGATACTGAGGGAGGGGCCAAAAACATTCAGTACTTC.